This record looks at one TCR beta chain sequence and its context. Antigen specificity is unknown. Per germline, CDR1 MNHEY and CDR2 SVGAGI. The CDR3 contains 13 residues. Trimming stripped 5 bases from V and 11 bases from J, with 18 bases between. The method was immunoSEQ multiplex PCR; TCRdb's version includes in-frame clones alone and lacks a portion of them. This table holds approximately 150,000 clones, around 90% found once. These data belong to a study of T cell responses to AZD1222 COVID-19 vaccine. Study-level points and caveats: Spike-specific TCR breadth and depth rose after two AZD1222 doses. Only six or seven AZD1222 recipients were seropositive at baseline. None of the repertoires were sampled until the peak T cell response had passed.

Analyses pooled second doses at about 4 or about 12 weeks. The receptor was isolated from an adult who received the AZD1222 COVID-19 vaccine. The chain couples TRBV6-5 to TRBJ1-1; unclear D gene. The sequencing here drew on peripheral blood, taken 28 days after the second AZD1222 dose. The DNA of the CDR3 is TGTGCCAGCAGTCAAAAGGCCGGGGATCGGGCTTTCTTT. Translation: CASSQKAGDRAFF.